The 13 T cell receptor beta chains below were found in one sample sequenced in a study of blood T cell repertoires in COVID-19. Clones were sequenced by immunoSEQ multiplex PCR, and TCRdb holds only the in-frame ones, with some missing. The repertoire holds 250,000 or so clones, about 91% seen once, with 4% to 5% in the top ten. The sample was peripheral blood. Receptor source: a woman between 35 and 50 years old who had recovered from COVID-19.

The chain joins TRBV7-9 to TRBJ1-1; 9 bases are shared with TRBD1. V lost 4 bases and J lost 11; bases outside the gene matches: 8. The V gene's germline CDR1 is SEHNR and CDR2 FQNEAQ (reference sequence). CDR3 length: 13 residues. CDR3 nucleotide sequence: TGTGCCAGCAGCTCCCTGGACAGGGGAATCGCTTTCTTT. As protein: CASSSLDRGIAFF.

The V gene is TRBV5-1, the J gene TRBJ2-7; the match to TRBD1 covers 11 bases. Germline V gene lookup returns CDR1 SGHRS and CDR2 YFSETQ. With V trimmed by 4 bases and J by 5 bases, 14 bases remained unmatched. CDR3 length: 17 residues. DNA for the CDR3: TGCGCCAGCAGCATATCTCGGACAGGGGGCGCCCCGAACGAGCAGTACTTC. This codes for CASSISRTGGAPNEQYF.

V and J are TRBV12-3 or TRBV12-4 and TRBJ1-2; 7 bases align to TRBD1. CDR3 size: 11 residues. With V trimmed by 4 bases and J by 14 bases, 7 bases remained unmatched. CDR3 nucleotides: TGTGCCAGCAGTTGGGACAGCCTAATAACCTTC. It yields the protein CASSWDSLITF.

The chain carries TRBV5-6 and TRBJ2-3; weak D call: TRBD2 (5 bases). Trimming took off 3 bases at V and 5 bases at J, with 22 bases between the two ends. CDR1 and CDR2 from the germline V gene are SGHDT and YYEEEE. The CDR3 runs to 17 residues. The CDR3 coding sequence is TGTGCCAGCAGCTCTTGGGGAGCTAGGTTTTATGGAGATACGCAGTATTTT. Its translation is CASSSWGARFYGDTQYF.

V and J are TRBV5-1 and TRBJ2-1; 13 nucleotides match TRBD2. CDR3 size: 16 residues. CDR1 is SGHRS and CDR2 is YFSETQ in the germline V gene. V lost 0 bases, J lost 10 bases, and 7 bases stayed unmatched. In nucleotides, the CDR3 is TGCGCCAGCAGCTTGGGTGGACTAGCGGGAGTAGAGGAGCAGTTCTTC. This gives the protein CASSLGGLAGVEEQFF.

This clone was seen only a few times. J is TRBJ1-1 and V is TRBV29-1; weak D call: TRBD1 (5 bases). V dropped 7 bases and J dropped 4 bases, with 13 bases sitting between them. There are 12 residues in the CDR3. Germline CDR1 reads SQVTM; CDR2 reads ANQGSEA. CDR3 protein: CSGEGTGTEAFF. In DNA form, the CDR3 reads TGCAGCGGGGAGGGTACAGGCACTGAAGCTTTCTTT.

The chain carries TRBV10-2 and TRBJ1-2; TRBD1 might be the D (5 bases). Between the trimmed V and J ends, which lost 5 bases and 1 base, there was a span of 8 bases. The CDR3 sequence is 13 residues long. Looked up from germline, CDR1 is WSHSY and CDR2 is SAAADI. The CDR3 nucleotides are TGCGCCAGCAGTCAGACAGATAACTATGGCTACACCTTC. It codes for CASSQTDNYGYTF.

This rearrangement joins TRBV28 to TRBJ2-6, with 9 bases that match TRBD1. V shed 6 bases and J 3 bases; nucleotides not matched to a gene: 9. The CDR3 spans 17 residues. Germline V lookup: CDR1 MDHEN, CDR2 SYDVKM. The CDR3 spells CASSLPQGAYGANVLTF. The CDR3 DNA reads TGTGCCAGCAGCCTCCCACAGGGGGCATATGGGGCCAACGTCCTGACTTTC.

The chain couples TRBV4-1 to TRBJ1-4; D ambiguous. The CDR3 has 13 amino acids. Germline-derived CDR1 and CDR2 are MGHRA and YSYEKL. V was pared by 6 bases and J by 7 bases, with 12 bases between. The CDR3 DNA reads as TGCGCCAGCAGTTTGGTGGAGGTTGAAAAACTGTTTTTT. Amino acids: CASSLVEVEKLFF.

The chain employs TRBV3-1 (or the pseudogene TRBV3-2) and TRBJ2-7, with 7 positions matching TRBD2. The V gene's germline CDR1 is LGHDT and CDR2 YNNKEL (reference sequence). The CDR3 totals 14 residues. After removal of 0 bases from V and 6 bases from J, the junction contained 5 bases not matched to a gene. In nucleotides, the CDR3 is TGTGCCAGCAGCCAAGAGTTTTGGGGGGGCGAGCAGTACTTC. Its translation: CASSQEFWGGEQYF.

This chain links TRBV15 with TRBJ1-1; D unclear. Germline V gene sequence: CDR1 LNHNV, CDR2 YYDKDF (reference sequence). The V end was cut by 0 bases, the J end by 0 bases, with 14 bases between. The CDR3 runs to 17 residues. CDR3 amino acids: CATSRDPWATMNTEAFF. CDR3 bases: TGTGCCACCAGCAGAGATCCTTGGGCAACCATGAACACTGAAGCTTTCTTT. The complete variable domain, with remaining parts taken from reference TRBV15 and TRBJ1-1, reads DAMVIQNPRYQVTQFGKPVTLSCSQTLNHNVMYWYQQKSSQAPKLLFHYYDKDFNNEADTPDNFQSRRPNTSFCFLDIRSPGLGDTAMYLCATSRDPWATMNTEAFFGQGTRLTVV.

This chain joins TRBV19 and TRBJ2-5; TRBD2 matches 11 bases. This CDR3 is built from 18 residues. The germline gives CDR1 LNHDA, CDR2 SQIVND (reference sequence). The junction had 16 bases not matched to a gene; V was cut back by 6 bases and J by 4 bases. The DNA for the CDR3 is TGTGCCAGTAGCTCTTGGAATAGCGGGGGGGCTATAGGAGAGACCCAGTACTTC. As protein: CASSSWNSGGAIGETQYF.

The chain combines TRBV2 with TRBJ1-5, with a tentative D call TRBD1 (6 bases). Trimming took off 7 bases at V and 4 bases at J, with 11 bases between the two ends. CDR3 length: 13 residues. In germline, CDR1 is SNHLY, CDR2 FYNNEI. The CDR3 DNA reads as TGTGCCAGCACCGGACAGAGGAATCAGCCCCAGCATTTT. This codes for CASTGQRNQPQHF.